These 31 T cell receptor beta chains share one sample of origin, sequenced in a study of T cell changes during pregnancy in multiple sclerosis. Method: immunoSEQ multiplex PCR; TCRdb's copy keeps in-frame clones and lacks some. The repertoire holds about 23,000 clones, with approximately 81% as singletons. The specimen comprised CD8+ T cells from peripheral blood mononuclear cells, sampled before pregnancy. The receptor source for this set is a female donor with multiple sclerosis, enrolled in a pregnancy study.

The chain has TRBV4-2 and TRBJ2-5; 14 nucleotides match TRBD2. J lost 2 bases, V lost 1 base, and 9 bases had no gene match. CDR1 and CDR2 (germline): LGHNA, YNFKEQ. There are 19 residues in the CDR3. In nucleotides, the CDR3 is TGTGCCAGCAGCCAAGTCGAGGTAGGACTAGCGGGAGGACAAGAGACCCAGTACTTC. This translates into CASSQVEVGLAGGQETQYF.

This clone was observed a handful of times. The chain couples TRBV7-3 to TRBJ2-3, with a possible D match to TRBD2 (5 bases). This CDR3 is built from 14 residues. Between the trimmed V and J ends, which lost 2 bases and 4 bases, there was a span of 10 bases. Looked up from germline, CDR1 is SGHTA and CDR2 is FQGTGA. The CDR3 spells CASSLRGGADTQYF. The CDR3 nucleotides are TGTGCCAGCAGCTTACGAGGAGGCGCAGATACGCAGTATTTT.

This chain connects TRBV19 to TRBJ1-1, with D unresolved. The CDR3 runs 13 residues. Per the germline V gene, CDR1 is LNHDA and CDR2 is SQIVND (reference sequence). V lost 1 base and J lost 2, with 5 bases in between. The CDR3 is CASSIGRNTEAFF. Written as DNA, the CDR3 is TGTGCCAGTAGTATAGGTAGAAACACTGAAGCTTTCTTT.

This clone was seen only a few times. This chain joins TRBV21-1 and TRBJ2-5; the table assigns TRBD2, which was not confirmed against the DNA. TRBV21-1 is deemed a pseudogene. This CDR3 region has 15 residues. CDR3 sequence: CASSPGRGGQETQYF. The CDR3 DNA reads as TGTGCCAGCAGCCCCGGACGGGGGGGGCAAGAGACCCAGTACTTC.

The rearrangement uses TRBV18 and TRBJ2-3; 10 nucleotides agree with TRBD2. Looked up from germline, CDR1 is KGHSH and CDR2 is LQKENI. The V segment lost 4 bases and the J segment 2 bases; nucleotides outside the gene matches: 15. This CDR3 has 19 residues. The CDR3 region is CASSLSGRKNNKYTDTQYF. In DNA form, the CDR3 reads TGTGCCAGCTCACTTAGCGGGAGGAAGAACAATAAATACACAGATACGCAGTATTTT.

The genes are TRBV13 and TRBJ2-7, with D maybe TRBD2 (7 bases). The V end lost 2 bases, the J end lost 12 bases, and 14 bases lay between the germline ends. The CDR3 runs 12 residues. Germline-derived CDR1 and CDR2 are PRHDT and FYEKMQ (reference sequence). CDR3 coding DNA: TGTGCCAGCAGCTTATTCGGGGGGCTCCTGTACTTC. The encoded protein is CASSLFGGLLYF.

The rearrangement uses TRBV7-9 and TRBJ2-3; the match to TRBD2 covers 14 bases. Looked up from germline, CDR1 is SEHNR and CDR2 is FQNEAQ (reference sequence). V lost 5 bases, J lost 3 bases, and 13 bases stayed unmatched. The CDR3 covers 19 residues. As DNA, the CDR3 is TGTGCCAGCAGCCCTCCGACTAGCGGGAGGGCCAGTGAGACAGATACGCAGTATTTT. Translation gives CASSPPTSGRASETDTQYF.

V usage is TRBV11-2 and J usage is TRBJ2-7; TRBD1 matches at 8 bases. Germline V CDR1 and CDR2: SGHAT, FQNNGV. This CDR3 has 16 amino acids. J lost 5 bases, V lost 3 bases, and 12 bases had no gene match. CDR3 protein: CASSLPPLGQANEQYF. The CDR3, as DNA: TGTGCCAGCAGCTTGCCCCCGCTGGGACAGGCTAACGAGCAGTACTTC.

V gene TRBV4-3 combines with J gene TRBJ2-7; D is ambiguous. Trimming cost V 0 bases and J 6 bases, with 18 bases left between them. Looked up from germline, CDR1 is LGHNA and CDR2 is YSLEER. The length of the CDR3 is 16 residues. CDR3 sequence reads: CASSQDPGFTGSEQYF. The DNA for the CDR3 is TGCGCCAGCAGCCAAGATCCCGGGTTCACCGGCTCCGAGCAGTACTTC.

The rearrangement joins TRBV4-3 to TRBJ2-1; D may be TRBD2 (6 bases). Looked up from germline, CDR1 is LGHNA and CDR2 is YSLEER. CDR3 length equals 15 residues. The germline V and J ends were trimmed by 2 bases and 6 bases, with 14 bases remaining between them. This CDR3 is CASSQSRDFFNEQFF. The DNA of the CDR3 is TGCGCCAGCAGCCAATCCCGGGACTTCTTCAATGAGCAGTTCTTC.

The chain links TRBV7-2 to TRBJ1-1; 7 bases are shared with TRBD1. Germline assignment: CDR1 SGHTA and CDR2 FQGNSA. This CDR3 region has 13 residues. With V trimmed by 8 bases and J by 4 bases, 7 bases remained unmatched. The CDR3 DNA reads as TGTGCCAGCGAGCCGGGACAGAGCACTGAAGCTTTCTTT. It encodes CASEPGQSTEAFF.

The V and J genes are TRBV15 and TRBJ2-1, with 11 bases that match TRBD2. Germline assignment: CDR1 LNHNV and CDR2 YYDKDF (reference sequence). The CDR3 totals 15 residues. The V and J ends lost 2 bases and 9 bases, in that order; junction bases with no gene match: 6. The CDR3 DNA is TGTGCCACCAGCAGAATGACTAGCGGGAAGGCTGAGCAGTTCTTC. Protein: CATSRMTSGKAEQFF.

This clone is medium-sized within its sample. This rearrangement joins TRBV5-4 to TRBJ2-1, with 7 bases matching TRBD2. V trimming: 4 bases; J trimming: 3 bases; junction bases outside the gene matches: 7. In germline, CDR1 is SGHNT, CDR2 YYREEE (reference sequence). The CDR3 has 15 residues. This CDR3 is CASSPDRDYYNEQFF. CDR3 nucleotide sequence: TGTGCCAGCAGCCCGGACCGGGACTACTACAATGAGCAGTTCTTC.

Only a few counts were recorded for this clone. The V gene is TRBV19, the J gene TRBJ1-3, with D perhaps TRBD1 (5 bases). The V end was cut by 5 bases, the J end by 4 bases, with 12 bases between. This CDR3 has 14 amino acids. Germline V gene sequence: CDR1 LNHDA, CDR2 SQIVND (reference sequence). The CDR3 bases are TGTGCCAGTAGTCCCTGGCCAGGGGGAAACACCATATATTTT. This encodes CASSPWPGGNTIYF.

The chain couples TRBV2 to TRBJ1-2; TRBD1 agrees at 7 bases. J was trimmed by 8 bases and V by 9 bases; bases with no gene match: 9. Germline loops: CDR1 SNHLY, CDR2 FYNNEI. The CDR3 consists of 12 residues. Written as DNA, the CDR3 is TGTGCCAGGGAAGACAGGGTGGCCGGCTACACCTTC. Its protein product is CAREDRVAGYTF.

The V gene is TRBV4-3, the J gene TRBJ2-1; possibly TRBD2 for D (6 bases). The V and J ends lost 4 bases and 7 bases respectively, with 17 bases between them. CDR1 is LGHNA, CDR2 YSLEER, per germline. The CDR3 is 15 residues long. In nucleotides, the CDR3 is TGCGCCAGCAGCCGAGGGAGGCCCTATAGGAATGAGCAGTTCTTC. Translation: CASSRGRPYRNEQFF.

The chain carries TRBV19 and TRBJ2-7; 10 positions match TRBD1. The germline V gene encodes CDR1 LNHDA and CDR2 SQIVND (reference sequence). Trimming took 5 bases from V and 7 from J; bases not matched to a gene: 11. The CDR3 runs to 15 residues. CDR3 bases: TGTGCCAGTAGTTCATTGGGACAGGGGCCTGAGGAGCAGTACTTC. Its protein is CASSSLGQGPEEQYF.

The CDR3 here is CASSQDQGAVSYGYTF. DNA for the CDR3: TGTGCCAGCAGCCAAGACCAGGGGGCGGTTTCCTATGGCTACACCTTC. The V call is TRBV4-2, the J call TRBJ1-2; 8 positions agree with TRBD1. V was clipped by 0 bases and J by 4 bases; unmatched bases: 7. The CDR3 extends over 16 amino acids. CDR1 is LGHNA, CDR2 YNFKEQ, per germline.

This sequence joins TRBV7-2 and TRBJ1-1; no reliable D call. In germline, CDR1 is SGHTA, CDR2 FQGNSA. V was trimmed by 4 bases and J by 4 bases, leaving 22 bases between them. The CDR3 totals 17 residues. The CDR3 here is CASSSYSNRYLSTEAFF. CDR3 coding DNA: TGTGCCAGCAGCTCCTACAGCAATAGATATCTGAGCACTGAAGCTTTCTTT.

The genes are TRBV19 and TRBJ2-5; no definite D call. The CDR3 has 12 amino acids. Per germline, CDR1 LNHDA and CDR2 SQIVND (reference sequence). V lost 6 bases and J lost 4, with 9 bases in between. The CDR3 spells CASRQSGETQYF. In DNA, the CDR3 is TGTGCCAGTAGACAGTCCGGAGAGACCCAGTACTTC.

The chain joins TRBV5-4 to TRBJ1-2, with TRBD1 identical over 7 bases. The CDR3 consists of 15 residues. V shed 4 bases, J shed 2 bases, and the junction held 8 bases outside the gene matches. From germline, CDR1 is SGHNT and CDR2 YYREEE (reference sequence). The chain's CDR3 is CASSLRQGLNYGYTF. The CDR3 DNA sequence: TGTGCCAGCAGCCTACGACAGGGTTTAAACTATGGCTACACCTTC.

The chain is built from TRBV27 and TRBJ2-3; TRBD2 matches 10 bases. V was pared by 5 bases and J by 1 base, with 21 bases of the junction left unmatched. The V gene's germline CDR1 is MNHEY and CDR2 SMNVEV (reference sequence). The CDR3 is 21 residues long. The CDR3 DNA sequence: TGTGCCAGCAGTCCTAATAACCCCCTAAGCGGGAGGGCCCTCGGCACAGATACGCAGTATTTT. Amino acid sequence: CASSPNNPLSGRALGTDTQYF.

The CDR3 coding sequence is TGTGCCAGCACACACGAAACAGGGGGAAACTACGAGCAGTACTTC. It translates to CASTHETGGNYEQYF. This rearrangement joins TRBV7-9 to TRBJ2-7; TRBD1 matches 8 bases. Looked up from germline, CDR1 is SEHNR and CDR2 is FQNEAQ (reference sequence). V lost 7 bases to trimming and J lost 3 bases; unmatched junction nucleotides: 11. The CDR3 totals 15 residues.

This rearrangement joins TRBV7-9 to TRBJ2-2, with TRBD2 matching over 13 bases. Germline assignment: CDR1 SEHNR and CDR2 FQNEAQ (reference sequence). Trimming cost V 4 bases and J 6 bases; bases outside gene matches: 8. This CDR3 is built from 17 residues. The CDR3 here is CASSSAPGLAGAGELFF. The DNA of the CDR3 is TGTGCCAGCAGCTCAGCCCCCGGACTAGCGGGAGCCGGGGAGCTGTTTTTT.

This chain connects TRBV5-4 to TRBJ1-2; D may be TRBD1 (5 bases). This CDR3 contains 15 residues. The germline V gene has CDR1 SGHNT and CDR2 YYREEE (reference sequence). Trimming shortened V by 4 bases and J by 2 bases, and 15 bases separated the two germline ends. For the CDR3, the DNA is TGTGCCAGCAGCCCGACGGGGACTGTGAACTATGGCTACACCTTC. It is translated as CASSPTGTVNYGYTF.

The genes are TRBV30 and TRBJ2-1; D gene unclear. V was trimmed by 2 bases and J by 6 bases, leaving 11 bases between them. CDR3 length: 13 residues. Germline assignment: CDR1 GTSNPN and CDR2 SVGIG (reference sequence). The CDR3 DNA follows: TGTGCCTGGAGTCCAGACTTCTCCAATGAGCAGTTCTTC. The encoded protein is CAWSPDFSNEQFF.

The chain combines TRBV11-2 with TRBJ1-2; TRBD1 matches 10 bases. The CDR3 covers 16 residues. Germline lookup yields CDR1 SGHAT and CDR2 FQNNGV. J was trimmed by 3 bases and V by 6 bases; bases with no gene match: 10. The CDR3 nucleotides are TGTGCCAGCAGTCCGGGACAGGGGTACAACTACTATGGCTACACCTTC. Translation: CASSPGQGYNYYGYTF.

This chain connects TRBV10-2 to TRBJ2-1, with D maybe TRBD2 (7 bases). The germline V gene has CDR1 WSHSY and CDR2 SAAADI. V lost 5 bases to trimming and J lost 9 bases, with 23 bases between them. CDR3 length: 16 amino acids. CDR3 protein: CASSSQAGEGVGEQFF. CDR3 bases: TGCGCCAGCAGTTCCCAGGCGGGGGAGGGGGTAGGTGAGCAGTTCTTC.

CDR3 sequence (DNA): TGTGCCAGCAGTTACTCAGTGGGGACAGGGGTCTACGAGCAGTACTTC. Protein product: CASSYSVGTGVYEQYF. The rearrangement uses TRBV6-5 and TRBJ2-7, with TRBD1 matching over 10 bases. V was clipped by 0 bases and J by 3 bases; unmatched bases: 5. The germline CDR1 and CDR2 sequences are MNHEY and SVGAGI. The CDR3 runs to 16 residues.

The V and J genes are TRBV4-3 and TRBJ2-1; 12 positions match TRBD2. Germline CDR1 is LGHNA and CDR2 is YSLEER. J gave up 2 bases and V 0 bases, and 2 bases lay outside the gene matches. This CDR3 has 17 residues. The CDR3 sequence is CASSQDLAGGPYNEQFF. The DNA of the CDR3 is TGCGCCAGCAGCCAAGACCTAGCGGGAGGGCCCTACAATGAGCAGTTCTTC.

The gene calls are TRBV28 and TRBJ2-7, with 10 bases fitting TRBD1. This CDR3 region has 15 residues. Germline CDR1 and CDR2: MDHEN and SYDVKM. The V gene end was trimmed by 10 bases and the J gene end by 1 base; junction bases not matched to a gene: 10. CDR3 in amino acids: CATHKGQGVSYEQYF. CDR3 bases: TGTGCCACCCATAAAGGACAGGGGGTGTCCTACGAGCAGTACTTC.